A selection of T cell receptor beta chains follows, all from one sample in a study of early T cells in non-severe SARS-CoV-2 infection. TCRdb recomputed calls from the 5' RACE reads with MiXCR, one row per CDR3 protein. The sample yields about 100,000 distinct CDR3 sequences, 12% seen once. The sample consisted of whole blood. The receptors originated from an adult who was a healthcare worker with PCR-confirmed SARS-CoV-2 infection or an uninfected control (not recorded which). Each CDR3 is given with its conserved first and last residue.

v_call: TRBV9
j_call: TRBJ1-6
cdr3_aa: CASSVAAGASPLHF

v_call: TRBV27
j_call: TRBJ1-2
cdr3_aa: CASYRGDYGYTF

v_call: TRBV12-5
j_call: TRBJ2-5
cdr3_aa: CASGAGGETQYF

v_call: TRBV10-3
j_call: TRBJ2-1
cdr3_aa: CAISAGQRDEQFF

v_call: TRBV6-5
j_call: TRBJ2-3
cdr3_aa: CASSKGGTDTQYF

v_call: TRBV9
j_call: TRBJ2-7
cdr3_aa: CASSVGGTASSYEQYF

v_call: TRBV28
j_call: TRBJ2-7
cdr3_aa: CASSLRSGGNYEQYF

v_call: TRBV7-9
j_call: TRBJ2-5
cdr3_aa: CASSRNQETQYF

v_call: TRBV10-3
j_call: TRBJ1-6
cdr3_aa: CAISGTGQNSPLHF

v_call: TRBV3-1
j_call: TRBJ1-5
cdr3_aa: CASSPGQGVQPQHF

v_call: TRBV3-1
j_call: TRBJ2-2
cdr3_aa: CASTRQGRTGEPFF

v_call: TRBV3-1
j_call: TRBJ1-1
cdr3_aa: CASSGETGAGTEAFF

v_call: TRBV27
j_call: TRBJ2-6
cdr3_aa: CASSFGGGAKGANVLTF

v_call: TRBV5-1
j_call: TRBJ2-2
cdr3_aa: CATQRRAGAPDAGELFF

v_call: TRBV6-6
j_call: TRBJ2-7
cdr3_aa: CASSPLAGGYEQYF

v_call: TRBV7-9
j_call: TRBJ2-1
cdr3_aa: CASRAGATYNEQFF

v_call: TRBV10-2
j_call: TRBJ1-5
cdr3_aa: CASKNRGDNQPQHF

v_call: TRBV3-1
j_call: TRBJ2-3
cdr3_aa: CASSQIQAHVSTDTQYF

v_call: TRBV6-2/TRBV6-3
j_call: TRBJ2-1
cdr3_aa: CATAQPYNEQFF

v_call: TRBV28
j_call: TRBJ2-3
cdr3_aa: CASSLFLRGGLTDTQYF

v_call: TRBV28
j_call: TRBJ2-3
cdr3_aa: CASSLYPRLGGRATDTQYF

v_call: TRBV11-2
j_call: TRBJ1-2
cdr3_aa: CASSLGPDNYGYTF

v_call: TRBV5-4
j_call: TRBJ1-1
cdr3_aa: CASRLGGATLNTEAFF

v_call: TRBV11-2
j_call: TRBJ2-5
cdr3_aa: CASSFRGRETQYF

v_call: TRBV20-1
j_call: TRBJ2-7
cdr3_aa: CSARGLYYEQYF

v_call: TRBV3-1
j_call: TRBJ2-1
cdr3_aa: CASSQELSELNEQFF

v_call: TRBV29-1
j_call: TRBJ2-5
cdr3_aa: CSATTRFETQYF

v_call: TRBV13
j_call: TRBJ2-5
cdr3_aa: CASTPSGGYQETQYF

v_call: TRBV12-3/TRBV12-4
j_call: TRBJ1-3
cdr3_aa: CASSAQRLSSGNTIYF

v_call: TRBV20-1
j_call: TRBJ2-5
cdr3_aa: CSARRTGGWQETQYF

v_call: TRBV5-1
j_call: TRBJ2-7
cdr3_aa: CASSLGSETYEQYF

v_call: TRBV12-3/TRBV12-4
j_call: TRBJ2-2
cdr3_aa: CASSLRGELFF

v_call: TRBV10-3
j_call: TRBJ2-1
cdr3_aa: CAISENKGGSYNEQFF

v_call: TRBV18
j_call: TRBJ2-5
cdr3_aa: CASSPLPKETQYF

v_call: TRBV11-2
j_call: TRBJ1-2
cdr3_aa: CASSLQGGLSFGYTF

v_call: TRBV5-1
j_call: TRBJ2-2
cdr3_aa: CASSLATNTGELFF

v_call: TRBV3-1
j_call: TRBJ2-5
cdr3_aa: CASSQEGVLAGGQETQYF

v_call: TRBV5-1
j_call: TRBJ2-2
cdr3_aa: CASSLAGQGNTGELFF

v_call: TRBV3-1
j_call: TRBJ1-1
cdr3_aa: CASSPWTGGNTEAFF

v_call: TRBV7-8
j_call: TRBJ2-5
cdr3_aa: CASSPRDSARETQYF

v_call: TRBV28
j_call: TRBJ2-2
cdr3_aa: CASRPGRNTGELFF

v_call: TRBV20-1
j_call: TRBJ2-1
cdr3_aa: CSARDLTNGLNEQFF